This T cell receptor beta chain was recovered during a study of T cell responses to AZD1222 COVID-19 vaccine. Background on the study: Pooled in the analysis were second doses at about 4 or about 12 weeks.

Study results and limitations: In all cases, repertoires were sampled only after the peak T cell response. After two AZD1222 doses, spike-specific TCR breadth and depth rose versus day 0. In a largely white British group with more females than males, clonal diversity was possibly underestimated.

Profiling relied on immunoSEQ multiplex PCR, and the TCRdb table lists in-frame clones only, not all of them. The sample has fewer than 110,000 clones; about 86% are singletons. As for this clone: As yet, its antigen is unknown.

From germline, CDR1 is LNHNV and CDR2 YYDKDF (reference sequence). This CDR3 has 14 amino acids. V lost 1 base, J lost 12 bases, and 18 bases lay in between. Sequenced here: peripheral blood, sampled on day 0 of AZD1222 vaccination. The origin of this receptor is an adult in good health. This rearrangement joins TRBV15 to TRBJ1-1; a weak D match, TRBD1 (5 bases). This chain's CDR3 is CATSRAGPTEGTFF. The CDR3 nucleotides are TGTGCCACCAGCAGAGCCGGCCCGACAGAAGGGACTTTCTTT.